This TCR beta chain was captured by sequencing in a study of patients and donors after allogeneic stem cell transplantation. This clonotype has only a few counts. TCRdb reprocessed the RT-PCR reads with MiXCR, giving one entry per CDR3 protein. The table has 80,000 to 90,000 distinct CDR3 sequences, 40% to 60% seen once; the top ten hold around 60%. The sequence was collected from a human donor who was either an allogeneic HSCT recipient or a stem cell or donor lymphocyte infusion donor (not recorded which). It is not recorded whose cells these are; they may come from a transplant donor. The sample was blood, either unsorted or a sorted T cell fraction (not recorded which).

The CDR3 spells CSRRGWGYGYTF. DNA for the CDR3: TGCAGCCGTAGGGGCTGGGGGTATGGCTACACCTTC. J is TRBJ1-2 and V is TRBV29-1; D perhaps matches TRBD1 (5 bases). The CDR3 runs 12 residues. The germline gives CDR1 SQVTM, CDR2 ANQGSEA. The germline V and J ends were trimmed by 8 bases and 5 bases, with 15 bases remaining between them.